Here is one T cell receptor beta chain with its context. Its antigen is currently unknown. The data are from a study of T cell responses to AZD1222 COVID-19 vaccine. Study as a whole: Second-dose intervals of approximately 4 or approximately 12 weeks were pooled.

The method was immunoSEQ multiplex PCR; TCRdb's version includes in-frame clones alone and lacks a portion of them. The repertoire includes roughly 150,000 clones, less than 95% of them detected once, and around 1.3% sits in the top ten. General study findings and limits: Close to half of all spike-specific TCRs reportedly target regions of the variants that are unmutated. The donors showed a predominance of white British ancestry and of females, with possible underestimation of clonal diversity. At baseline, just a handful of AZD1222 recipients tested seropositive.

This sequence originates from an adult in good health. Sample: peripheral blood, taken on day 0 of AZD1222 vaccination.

The CDR3: CASSDWTGLNYGYTF. CDR3 nucleotides: TGTGCCAGCAGTGACTGGACAGGGCTGAACTATGGCTACACCTTC. The chain is built from TRBV25-1 and TRBJ1-2; 8 bases agree with TRBD1. Looked up from germline, CDR1 is MGHDK and CDR2 is SYGVNS. The CDR3 has 15 residues. With 3 bases clipped from V and 2 bases from J, the junction kept 5 bases outside the gene matches.